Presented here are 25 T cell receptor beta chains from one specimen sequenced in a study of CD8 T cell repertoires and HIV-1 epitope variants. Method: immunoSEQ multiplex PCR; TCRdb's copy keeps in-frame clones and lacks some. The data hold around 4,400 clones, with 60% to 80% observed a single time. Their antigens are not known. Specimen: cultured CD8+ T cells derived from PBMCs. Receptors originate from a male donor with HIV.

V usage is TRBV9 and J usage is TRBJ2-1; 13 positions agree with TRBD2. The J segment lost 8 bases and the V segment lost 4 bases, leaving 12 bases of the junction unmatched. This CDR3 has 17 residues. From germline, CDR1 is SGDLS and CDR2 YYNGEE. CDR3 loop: CASSTGTSGESRDEQFF. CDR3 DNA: TGTGCCAGCAGCACCGGGACTAGCGGGGAATCGAGGGATGAGCAGTTCTTC.

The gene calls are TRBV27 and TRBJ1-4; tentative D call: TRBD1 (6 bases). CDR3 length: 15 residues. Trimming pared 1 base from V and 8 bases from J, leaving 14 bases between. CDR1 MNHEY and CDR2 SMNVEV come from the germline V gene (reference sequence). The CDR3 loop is CASSLFSGVGEKLFF. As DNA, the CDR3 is TGTGCCAGCAGTTTATTTTCAGGGGTCGGCGAAAAACTGTTTTTT.

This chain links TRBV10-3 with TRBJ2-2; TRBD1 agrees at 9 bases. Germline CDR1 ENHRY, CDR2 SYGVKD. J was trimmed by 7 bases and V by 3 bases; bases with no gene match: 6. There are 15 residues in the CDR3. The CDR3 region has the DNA TGTGCCATCAGTGAAGGGGACAGGGCCCACGGGGAGCTGTTTTTT. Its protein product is CAISEGDRAHGELFF.

This CDR3 reads CASSLSGWADTQYF. The CDR3 coding sequence is TGTGCCAGCAGCTTGAGCGGGTGGGCAGATACGCAGTATTTT. This chain uses TRBV5-4 with TRBJ2-3, with TRBD2 as a possible D gene (6 bases). This CDR3 spans 14 amino acids. Trimming pared 1 base from V and 4 bases from J, leaving 10 bases between. Germline loops: CDR1 SGHNT, CDR2 YYREEE (reference sequence).

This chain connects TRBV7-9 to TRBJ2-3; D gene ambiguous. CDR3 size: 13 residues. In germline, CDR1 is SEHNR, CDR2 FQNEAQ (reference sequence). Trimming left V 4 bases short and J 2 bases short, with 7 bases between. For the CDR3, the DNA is TGTGCCAGCAGCTCCAGCTTCACAGATACGCAGTATTTT. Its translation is CASSSSFTDTQYF.

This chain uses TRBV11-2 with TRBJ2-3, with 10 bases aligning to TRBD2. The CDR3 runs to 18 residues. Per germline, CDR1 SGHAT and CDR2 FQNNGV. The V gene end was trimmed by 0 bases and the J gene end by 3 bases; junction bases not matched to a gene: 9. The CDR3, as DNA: TGTGCCAGCAGCTTAGACCGCGAGCGGGGGGGCCGAACAGATACGCAGTATTTT. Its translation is CASSLDRERGGRTDTQYF.

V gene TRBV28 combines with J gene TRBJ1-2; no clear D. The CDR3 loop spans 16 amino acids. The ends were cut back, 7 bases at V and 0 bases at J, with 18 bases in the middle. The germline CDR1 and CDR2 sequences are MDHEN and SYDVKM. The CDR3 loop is CASMELDGESNYGYTF. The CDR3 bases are TGTGCCAGCATGGAGCTCGACGGGGAATCTAACTATGGCTACACCTTC.

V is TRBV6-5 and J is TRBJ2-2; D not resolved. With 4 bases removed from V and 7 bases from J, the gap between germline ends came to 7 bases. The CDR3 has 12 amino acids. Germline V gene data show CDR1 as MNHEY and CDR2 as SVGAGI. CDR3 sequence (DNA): TGTGCCAGCAGTTTCCCCGACGGGGAGCTGTTTTTT. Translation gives CASSFPDGELFF.

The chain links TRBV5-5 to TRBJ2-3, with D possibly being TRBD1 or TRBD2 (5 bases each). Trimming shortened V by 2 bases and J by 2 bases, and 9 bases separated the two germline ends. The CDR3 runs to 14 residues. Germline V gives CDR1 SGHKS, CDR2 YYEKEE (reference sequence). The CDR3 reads CASSLWGPTDTQYF. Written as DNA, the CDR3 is TGTGCCAGCAGCTTATGGGGACCCACAGATACGCAGTATTTT.

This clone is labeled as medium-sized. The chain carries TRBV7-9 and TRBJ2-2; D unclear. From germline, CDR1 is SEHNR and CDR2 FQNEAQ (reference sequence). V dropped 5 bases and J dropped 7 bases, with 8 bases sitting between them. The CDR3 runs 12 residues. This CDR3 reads CASSLQDGELFF. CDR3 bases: TGTGCCAGCAGCCTTCAGGACGGGGAGCTGTTTTTT.

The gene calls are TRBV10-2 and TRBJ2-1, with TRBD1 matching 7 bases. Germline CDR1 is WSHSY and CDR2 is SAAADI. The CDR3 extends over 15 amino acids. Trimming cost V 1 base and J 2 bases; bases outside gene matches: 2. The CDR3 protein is CASSEFGTAYNEQFF. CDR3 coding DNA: TGCGCCAGCAGTGAGTTCGGGACAGCCTACAATGAGCAGTTCTTC.

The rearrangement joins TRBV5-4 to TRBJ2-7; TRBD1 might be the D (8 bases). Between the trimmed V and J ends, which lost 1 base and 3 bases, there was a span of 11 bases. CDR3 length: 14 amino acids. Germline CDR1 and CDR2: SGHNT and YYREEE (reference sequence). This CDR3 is CASSLTGGDYEQYF. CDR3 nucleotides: TGTGCCAGCAGCTTGACAGGGGGGGACTACGAGCAGTACTTC.

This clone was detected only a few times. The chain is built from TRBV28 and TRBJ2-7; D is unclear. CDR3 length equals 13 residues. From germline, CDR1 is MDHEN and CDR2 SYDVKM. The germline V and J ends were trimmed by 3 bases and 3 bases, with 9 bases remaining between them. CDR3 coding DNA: TGTGCCAGCAGTTTGAACAACCACTACGAGCAGTACTTC. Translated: CASSLNNHYEQYF.

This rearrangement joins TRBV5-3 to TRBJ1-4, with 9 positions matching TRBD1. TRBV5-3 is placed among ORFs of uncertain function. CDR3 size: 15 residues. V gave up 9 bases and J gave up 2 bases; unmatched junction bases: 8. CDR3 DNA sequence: TGTGCCAACGGAACAGGGGGCATGACTAATGAAAAACTGTTTTTT. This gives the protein CANGTGGMTNEKLFF.

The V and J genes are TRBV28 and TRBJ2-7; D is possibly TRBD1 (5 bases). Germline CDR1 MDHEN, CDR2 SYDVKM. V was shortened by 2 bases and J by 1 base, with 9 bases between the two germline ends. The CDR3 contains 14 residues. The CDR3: CASSLGQGSYEQYF. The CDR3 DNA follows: TGTGCCAGCAGTTTAGGACAAGGATCCTACGAGCAGTACTTC.

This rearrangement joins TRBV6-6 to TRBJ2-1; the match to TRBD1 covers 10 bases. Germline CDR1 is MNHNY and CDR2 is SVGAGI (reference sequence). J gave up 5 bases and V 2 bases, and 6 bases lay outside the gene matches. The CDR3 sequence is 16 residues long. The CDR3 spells CASSYGGDRGHNEQFF. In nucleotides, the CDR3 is TGTGCCAGCAGTTACGGGGGGGACAGGGGCCACAATGAGCAGTTCTTC.

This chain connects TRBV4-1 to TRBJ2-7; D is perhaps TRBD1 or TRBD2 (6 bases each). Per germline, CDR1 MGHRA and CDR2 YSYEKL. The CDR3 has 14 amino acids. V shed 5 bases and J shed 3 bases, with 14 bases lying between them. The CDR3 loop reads CASSTVGGGYEQYF. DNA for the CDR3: TGCGCCAGCAGCACCGTCGGAGGGGGCTACGAGCAGTACTTC.

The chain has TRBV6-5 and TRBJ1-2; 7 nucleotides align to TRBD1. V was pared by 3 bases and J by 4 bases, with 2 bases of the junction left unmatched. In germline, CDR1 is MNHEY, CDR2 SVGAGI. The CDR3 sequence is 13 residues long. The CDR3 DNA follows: TGTGCCAGCAGTTATTCAGGGGGCTATGGCTACACCTTC. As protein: CASSYSGGYGYTF.

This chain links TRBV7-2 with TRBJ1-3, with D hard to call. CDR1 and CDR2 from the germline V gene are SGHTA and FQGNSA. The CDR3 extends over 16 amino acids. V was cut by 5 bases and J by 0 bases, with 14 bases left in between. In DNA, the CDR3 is TGTGCCAGCAGCCGTCTGGCAGACTTCTCTGGAAACACCATATATTTT. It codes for CASSRLADFSGNTIYF. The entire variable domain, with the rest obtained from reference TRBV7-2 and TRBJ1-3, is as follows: GAGVSQSPSNKVTEKGKDVELRCDPISGHTALYWYRQSLGQGLEFLIYFQGNSAPDKSGLPSDRFSAERTGGSVSTLTIQRTQQEDSAVYLCASSRLADFSGNTIYFGEGSWLTVV.

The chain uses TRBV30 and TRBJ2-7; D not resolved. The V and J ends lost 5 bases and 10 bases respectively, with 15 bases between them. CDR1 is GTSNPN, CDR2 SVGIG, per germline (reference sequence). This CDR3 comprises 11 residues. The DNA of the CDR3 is TGTGCCTGGGGGCTTGCGACGTTACAGTACTTC. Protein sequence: CAWGLATLQYF.

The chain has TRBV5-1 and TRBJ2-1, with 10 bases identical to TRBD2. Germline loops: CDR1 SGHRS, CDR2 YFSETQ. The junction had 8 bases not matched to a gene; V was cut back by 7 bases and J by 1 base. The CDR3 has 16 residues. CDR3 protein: CASGGASGGSYNEQFF. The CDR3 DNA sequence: TGCGCCAGCGGAGGAGCTAGCGGGGGTTCCTACAATGAGCAGTTCTTC.

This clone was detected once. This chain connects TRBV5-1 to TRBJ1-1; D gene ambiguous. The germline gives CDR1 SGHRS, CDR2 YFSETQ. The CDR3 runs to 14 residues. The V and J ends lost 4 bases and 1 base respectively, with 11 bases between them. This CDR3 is CASSPGPGNTEAFF. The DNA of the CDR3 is TGCGCCAGCAGCCCAGGCCCGGGGAACACTGAAGCTTTCTTT.

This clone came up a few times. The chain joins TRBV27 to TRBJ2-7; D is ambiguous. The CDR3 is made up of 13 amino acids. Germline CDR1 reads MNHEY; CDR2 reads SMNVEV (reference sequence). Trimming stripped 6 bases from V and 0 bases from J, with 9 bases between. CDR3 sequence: CASRNWDSYEQYF. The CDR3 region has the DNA TGTGCCAGCAGGAACTGGGACTCCTACGAGCAGTACTTC.

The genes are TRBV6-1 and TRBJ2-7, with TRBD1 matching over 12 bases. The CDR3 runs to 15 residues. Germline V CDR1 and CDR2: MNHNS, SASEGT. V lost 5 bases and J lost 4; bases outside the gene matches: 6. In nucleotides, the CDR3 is TGTGCCAGCAGTTTTTGGGACAGGGGGCAGTACGAGCAGTACTTC. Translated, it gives CASSFWDRGQYEQYF.

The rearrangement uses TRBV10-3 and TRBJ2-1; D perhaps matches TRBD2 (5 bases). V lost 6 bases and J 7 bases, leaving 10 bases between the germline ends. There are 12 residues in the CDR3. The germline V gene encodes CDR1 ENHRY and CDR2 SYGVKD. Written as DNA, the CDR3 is TGTGCCATCAGGAATAGGGAGAATGAGCAGTTCTTC. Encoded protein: CAIRNRENEQFF.